A single sample is the source of the 30 T cell receptor beta chains below, sequenced in a study of early T cells in non-severe SARS-CoV-2 infection. TCRdb called the 5' RACE reads again in MiXCR, with one record for every CDR3 protein. Of about 50,000 distinct CDR3 sequences listed, under 8.5% are singletons. Sequences were obtained from whole blood. These receptors were taken from an adult who was a healthcare worker with PCR-confirmed SARS-CoV-2 infection or an uninfected control (not recorded which).

CDR3 loop: CASSFNSGANVLTF. The CDR3 DNA sequence: TGTGCCAGCAGTTTCAACTCTGGGGCCAACGTCCTGACTTTC. V gene TRBV12-3 or TRBV12-4 combines with J gene TRBJ2-6; D gene ambiguous. This CDR3 comprises 14 residues. Between the trimmed V and J ends, which lost 3 bases and 0 bases, there was a span of 3 bases.

Of note for this clonotype: Sequence at one end of the junction differs from germline and may be a read error. The chain carries TRBV11-2 and TRBJ2-3, with no clear D. Germline V gene sequence: CDR1 SGHAT, CDR2 FQNNGV. The CDR3 is 11 residues long. The CDR3 loop reads CASSSGRVGTF. As DNA, the CDR3 is TGTGCCAGCAGCTCTGGGCGAGTTGGCACATTT. Filled out from reference TRBV11-2 and TRBJ2-3, the complete variable domain reads EAGVAQSPRYKIIEKRQSVAFWCNPISGHATLYWYQQILGQGPKLLIQFQNNGVVDDSQLPKDRFSAERLKGVDSTLKIQPAKLEDSAVYLCASSSGRVGTFGPGTRLTVL.

The chain couples TRBV2 to TRBJ2-2; D remains ambiguous. V lost 5 bases to trimming and J lost 6 bases, with 19 bases between them. The germline gives CDR1 SNHLY, CDR2 FYNNEI. The CDR3 runs to 16 residues. In nucleotides, the CDR3 is TGTGCCAGCAGTCCCTTTGGTGCGATGCGACCCGGGGAGCTGTTTTTT. This translates into CASSPFGAMRPGELFF.

The chain couples TRBV12-5 to TRBJ1-5; TRBD1 might be the D (6 bases). CDR3 length: 13 residues. Trimming shortened V by 1 base and J by 9 bases, and 10 bases separated the two germline ends. Per the germline V gene, CDR1 is LGHNT and CDR2 is FRNRAP. The CDR3 bases are TGTGCTAGTGGTTTGGAAGGACAGTTGCCCCAGCATTTT. It is translated as CASGLEGQLPQHF.

This clonotype was seen many times. The chain employs TRBV29-1 and TRBJ2-1; TRBD2 might be the D (5 bases). This CDR3 region has 12 residues. Trimming stripped 7 bases from V and 4 bases from J, with 11 bases between. CDR1 is SQVTM and CDR2 is ANQGSEA in the germline V gene. The CDR3 bases are TGCAGCGAGGGCGGGCTATACAATGAGCAGTTCTTC. Amino acids: CSEGGLYNEQFF.

In nucleotides, the CDR3 is TGCGCCAGCAGCTTGGAGGGTAGGAGCACAGATACGCAGTATTTT. This codes for CASSLEGRSTDTQYF. The rearrangement joins TRBV5-1 to TRBJ2-3; D remains unclear. The CDR3 totals 15 residues. Trimming shortened V by 0 bases and J by 0 bases, and 8 bases separated the two germline ends. The germline gives CDR1 SGHRS, CDR2 YFSETQ.

This clonotype was detected only a few times. The chain carries TRBV7-2 and TRBJ1-1; the D is unclear. The V gene's germline CDR1 is SGHTA and CDR2 FQGNSA. The CDR3 is made up of 12 amino acids. Trimming took off 5 bases at V and 9 bases at J, with 13 bases between the two ends. CDR3 in amino acids: CASSTLDVQAFF. The DNA for the CDR3 is TGTGCCAGCAGCACATTGGACGTCCAAGCTTTCTTT.

Concerning this clonotype itself: The junction differs from germline at one of its ends, possibly a read error. The rearrangement links TRBV3-1 to TRBJ1-2; TRBD1 matches at 9 bases. Germline assignment: CDR1 LGHDT and CDR2 YNNKEL (reference sequence). The CDR3 is 18 amino acids. This CDR3 is CVSSHLRDRAKPNYGYTF. The CDR3 DNA sequence: TGTGTCAGCAGCCATCTCCGGGACAGGGCCAAACCTAACTATGGCTACACCTTC.

This clonotype has a count of ten or more. DNA of the CDR3: TGTGCCAGCAGTTCCCCGACAGGGGGCGGAGAGACCCAGTACTTC. It translates to CASSSPTGGGETQYF. V usage is TRBV27 and J usage is TRBJ2-5; 10 bases align to TRBD1. J lost 4 bases, V lost 4 bases, and 6 bases had no gene match. The CDR3 length is 15 residues. The germline V gene has CDR1 MNHEY and CDR2 SMNVEV (reference sequence).

In this sample, this clonotype turned up a few times. The rearrangement joins TRBV6-5 to TRBJ2-2; 8 bases match TRBD1. Germline V gives CDR1 MNHEY, CDR2 SVGAGI. The CDR3 has 13 amino acids. Germline trimming cut 8 bases from V and 7 bases from J; bases unmatched to any gene: 6. CDR3 DNA: TGTGCCAGCTACGACAGGGGCGGCGGGGAGCTGTTTTTT. This translates into CASYDRGGGELFF.

This clonotype was observed many times. The rearrangement links TRBV3-1 to TRBJ1-1; D gene unclear. From germline, CDR1 is LGHDT and CDR2 YNNKEL (reference sequence). Trimming removed 2 bases at V and 8 bases at J, with 6 bases between. This CDR3 is built from 11 residues. The CDR3 protein is CASSQLGEAFF. The CDR3 DNA follows: TGTGCCAGCAGCCAATTGGGGGAAGCTTTCTTT.

This clonotype came up many times. The CDR3 sequence is CASGWEPKGKDTEAFF. The CDR3 coding sequence is TGTGCTAGTGGTTGGGAACCCAAGGGGAAGGATACTGAAGCTTTCTTT. The V call is TRBV12-5, the J call TRBJ1-1; perhaps TRBD1 as D (5 bases). Germline CDR1 and CDR2: LGHNT and FRNRAP. The CDR3 is 16 residues long. Between the trimmed V and J ends, which lost 4 bases and 5 bases, there was a span of 20 bases.

This clonotype came up many times. The rearrangement joins TRBV20-1 to TRBJ1-2; maybe TRBD1 (5 bases). Looked up from germline, CDR1 is DFQATT and CDR2 is SNEGSKA (reference sequence). Trimming stripped 0 bases from V and 4 bases from J, with 6 bases between. This CDR3 comprises 12 residues. The CDR3 is CSARDGTYGYTF. In DNA form, the CDR3 reads TGCAGTGCTAGAGACGGGACCTATGGCTACACCTTC.

In the case of this clonotype: At one boundary the junction diverges from the germline segment, which might be a read error. This rearrangement joins TRBV12-3 or TRBV12-4 to TRBJ1-6, with TRBD1 matching over 9 bases. The CDR3 consists of 15 residues. The CDR3 nucleotides read TGTGCCAGCAGTCTAGCGGGACAGGGCAATTCACCCCTCCACTTT. The encoded protein is CASSLAGQGNSPLHF.

There are a few counts of this clonotype. The chain links TRBV12-3 or TRBV12-4 to TRBJ2-7; D is undetermined. This CDR3 contains 8 residues. Trimming cost V 3 bases and J 12 bases, with 3 bases left between them. As DNA, the CDR3 is TGTGCCAGCAGTTTTCGGTACTTC. Translating gives CASSFRYF.

This clonotype came up a few times. The V call is TRBV19, the J call TRBJ2-1, with TRBD1 identical over 9 bases. Unmatched junction bases numbered 8, after V lost 7 bases and J lost 7 bases. CDR3 length: 14 amino acids. Germline V CDR1 and CDR2: LNHDA, SQIVND (reference sequence). Here the CDR3 reads CASTPDRGKNEQFF. CDR3 nucleotides: TGTGCCAGTACTCCGGACAGGGGAAAAAATGAGCAGTTCTTC. The whole variable domain, filled in from reference TRBV19 and TRBJ2-1, reads DGGITQSPKYLFRKEGQNVTLSCEQNLNHDAMYWYRQDPGQGLRLIYYSQIVNDFQKGDIAEGYSVSREKKESFPLTVTSAQKNPTAFYLCASTPDRGKNEQFFGPGTRLTVL.

The rearrangement joins TRBV28 to TRBJ2-5; D is perhaps TRBD1 (6 bases). Germline V lookup: CDR1 MDHEN, CDR2 SYDVKM. The CDR3 has 13 amino acids. V lost 4 bases and J 5 bases, leaving 11 bases between the germline ends. The CDR3 region is CASSWGQNETQYF. The CDR3 DNA follows: TGTGCCAGCAGTTGGGGGCAGAACGAGACCCAGTACTTC.

The sample holds many counts of this clonotype. V gene TRBV5-4 combines with J gene TRBJ2-1; D may match TRBD1 or TRBD2 (5 bases each). The V gene's germline CDR1 is SGHNT and CDR2 YYREEE (reference sequence). Trimming cost V 0 bases and J 7 bases, with 14 bases left between them. This CDR3 contains 15 residues. CDR3 region: CASSLAGTQTNEQFF. The CDR3, as DNA: TGTGCCAGCAGCTTGGCCGGGACGCAAACAAATGAGCAGTTCTTC.

This clonotype was picked up many times. This chain connects TRBV10-1 to TRBJ2-3; no clear D. Trimming took 3 bases from V and 6 from J, leaving 13 bases between them. CDR1 WNHNN and CDR2 SYGVQD come from the germline V gene (reference sequence). The CDR3 is made up of 14 amino acids. The CDR3 spells CASSEGQPWDTQYF. The DNA of the CDR3 is TGCGCCAGCAGTGAAGGGCAGCCATGGGATACGCAGTATTTT.

V gene TRBV6-1 combines with J gene TRBJ2-3; D remains ambiguous. The V and J ends lost 2 bases and 3 bases respectively, with 15 bases between them. The CDR3 length is 16 residues. The germline gives CDR1 MNHNS, CDR2 SASEGT. The DNA of the CDR3 is TGTGCCAGCAGTGAATGGATGGTATCGATTACAGATACGCAGTATTTT. Amino acid sequence: CASSEWMVSITDTQYF.

The CDR3 is CASSPLAGVTDTQYF. In DNA, the CDR3 is TGTGCCAGCTCACCGTTAGCGGGAGTGACAGATACGCAGTATTTT. This chain links TRBV18 with TRBJ2-3; 9 bases map to TRBD2. The CDR3 sequence is 15 residues long. The V gene end was trimmed by 3 bases and the J gene end by 3 bases; junction bases not matched to a gene: 4. CDR1 KGHSH and CDR2 LQKENI come from the germline V gene.

There are a few counts of this clonotype. V usage is TRBV7-6 and J usage is TRBJ2-3; 7 positions agree with TRBD1. CDR1 SGHVS and CDR2 FNYEAQ come from the germline V gene. Unmatched junction bases numbered 4, after V lost 5 bases and J lost 8 bases. This CDR3 contains 12 residues. The CDR3 loop is CASSLTGLTQYF. The DNA of the CDR3 is TGTGCCAGCAGCCTGACAGGGCTTACGCAGTATTTT.

This clonotype was found a few times. The genes are TRBV5-1 and TRBJ2-1, with no clear D. Per the germline V gene, CDR1 is SGHRS and CDR2 is YFSETQ. This CDR3 region has 12 residues. V shed 0 bases and J shed 6 bases, with 4 bases lying between them. The CDR3 coding sequence is TGCGCCAGCAGCTTGGGACCCAATGAGCAGTTCTTC. Its protein is CASSLGPNEQFF. The full variable domain, its missing parts supplied by reference TRBV5-1 and TRBJ2-1, is KAGVTQTPRYLIKTRGQQVTLSCSPISGHRSVSWYQQTPGQGLQFLFEYFSETQRNKGNFPGRFSGRQFSNSRSEMNVSTLELGDSALYLCASSLGPNEQFFGPGTRLTVL.

Ten or more counts support this clonotype. The chain joins TRBV11-2 to TRBJ2-7, with 8 bases fitting TRBD2. Germline V lookup: CDR1 SGHAT, CDR2 FQNNGV. This CDR3 has 18 residues. Trimming removed 2 bases from V and 4 bases from J; junction bases left unmatched: 16. Here the CDR3 DNA reads TGTGCCAGCAGCTTAAGTTTCAGCGGGAGAGCCTGGGTTTACGAGCAGTACTTC. Translating it yields CASSLSFSGRAWVYEQYF.

This clonotype was counted only a few times. J is TRBJ1-3 and V is TRBV25-1, with 9 bases aligning to TRBD1. J gave up 4 bases and V 8 bases, and 3 bases lay outside the gene matches. Germline loops: CDR1 MGHDK, CDR2 SYGVNS. The CDR3 totals 13 residues. The CDR3 protein is CASSGQGGNTIYF. The CDR3 bases are TGTGCCAGCTCCGGACAGGGGGGAAACACCATATATTTT.

The chain recombines TRBV4-2 with TRBJ2-3, with 13 bases matching TRBD2. The CDR3 spans 18 residues. The trim removed 4 bases at V and 2 bases at J, leaving 9 bases unmatched. Germline V gene data show CDR1 as LGHNA and CDR2 as YNFKEQ. CDR3 nucleotides: TGTGCCAGCAGCCCGCGGACTAGCGGGGGCCAAATCACAGATACGCAGTATTTT. This translates into CASSPRTSGGQITDTQYF.

V gene TRBV2 combines with J gene TRBJ2-2; D is perhaps TRBD2 (6 bases). Trimming took off 5 bases at V and 1 base at J, with 11 bases between the two ends. The CDR3 covers 15 residues. The germline gives CDR1 SNHLY, CDR2 FYNNEI. CDR3 nucleotides: TGTGCCAGCAGTTATAGCGGCCAGAACACCGGGGAGCTGTTTTTT. Protein product: CASSYSGQNTGELFF.

This clonotype was found many times. This chain connects TRBV27 to TRBJ1-2; D is ambiguous. V gave up 5 bases and J gave up 8 bases, with 15 bases separating them. CDR3 size: 13 residues. Germline V CDR1 and CDR2: MNHEY, SMNVEV (reference sequence). CDR3 amino acids: CASSDFPDGGYTF. DNA for the CDR3: TGTGCCAGCAGTGATTTTCCGGATGGAGGCTACACCTTC.

The sample holds a few counts of this clonotype. The chain joins TRBV5-6 to TRBJ2-7, with 9 bases lining up with TRBD1. Trimming took 2 bases from V and 3 from J; bases not matched to a gene: 3. The CDR3 length is 14 residues. In germline, CDR1 is SGHDT, CDR2 YYEEEE. CDR3 in amino acids: CASSFDRGVYEQYF. The DNA of the CDR3 is TGTGCCAGCAGCTTCGACAGGGGGGTCTACGAGCAGTACTTC.

This clonotype was found many times. The chain combines TRBV2 with TRBJ2-2; 8 positions agree with TRBD1. Germline CDR1 reads SNHLY; CDR2 reads FYNNEI. This CDR3 is 15 amino acids long. The junction had 2 bases not matched to a gene; V was cut back by 4 bases and J by 1 base. CDR3 loop: CASSGGQGNTGELFF. CDR3 nucleotide sequence: TGTGCCAGCAGTGGTGGACAGGGGAACACCGGGGAGCTGTTTTTT.